These 3 T cell receptor beta chains were all obtained from the same sample, sequenced in a study of T cell repertoires in cytomegalovirus infection. TCRdb fed the reads into MiXCR, producing one record per CDR3 protein. This table has 400,000 or so distinct CDR3 sequences, around a sixth appearing once. The specimen was PBMCs. These receptors were obtained from a human donor in good health (CMV status not recorded). Some clones in this sample may be carry-over from other donors' samples.

There are many counts of this clonotype. V gene TRBV23-1 combines with J gene TRBJ2-1, with D unclear. TRBV23-1 qualifies as an ORF whose function is uncertain. V was shortened by 2 bases and J by 2 bases, with 10 bases between the two germline ends. The CDR3 length is 15 residues. CDR3 sequence: CASSQPGSPYNEQFF. In DNA, the CDR3 is TGCGCCAGCAGTCAACCCGGCAGCCCCTACAATGAGCAGTTCTTC.

This chain uses TRBV6-2 or TRBV6-3 with TRBJ1-1, with 9 bases matching TRBD1. This CDR3 is built from 14 residues. Per the germline V gene, CDR1 is MNHEY and CDR2 is SVGEGT. Germline trimming cut 5 bases from V and 3 bases from J; bases unmatched to any gene: 4. The CDR3 region is CASSPQGADTEAFF. The CDR3 DNA sequence: TGTGCCAGCAGTCCACAGGGGGCCGACACTGAAGCTTTCTTT.

This clonotype has a count of ten or more. The chain couples TRBV7-2 to TRBJ2-5; TRBD2 is a possible D gene (6 bases). Germline V gives CDR1 SGHTA, CDR2 FQGNSA. V was pared by 4 bases and J by 7 bases, with 16 bases between. The CDR3 runs 14 residues. The CDR3 here is CASSSLGGTGTQYF. The CDR3 DNA is TGTGCCAGCAGCTCATTGGGGGGAACGGGGACCCAGTACTTC.